This T cell receptor beta chain was retrieved from a study of PD-L1 blockade in urothelial cancer. The V end was cut by 3 bases, the J end by 2 bases, with 9 bases between. Looked up from germline, CDR1 is MRHNA and CDR2 is SNTAGT. The CDR3 runs 14 residues. Generated by immunoSEQ multiplex PCR, the TCRdb table keeps only in-frame clones and is missing some. Of over 45,000 clones listed, around 84% were seen once; the top ten hold roughly 2.8%. J is TRBJ2-3 and V is TRBV6-4; D may be TRBD2 (6 bases). Here the sequenced sample was PBMCs, taken around atezolizumab (anti-PD-L1) treatment. The sequence derives from a man aged 50-60 years with urothelial cancer. The CDR3: CASSEGTPTDTQYF. The CDR3 region has the DNA TGTGCCAGCAGTGAGGGGACTCCCACAGATACGCAGTATTTT.